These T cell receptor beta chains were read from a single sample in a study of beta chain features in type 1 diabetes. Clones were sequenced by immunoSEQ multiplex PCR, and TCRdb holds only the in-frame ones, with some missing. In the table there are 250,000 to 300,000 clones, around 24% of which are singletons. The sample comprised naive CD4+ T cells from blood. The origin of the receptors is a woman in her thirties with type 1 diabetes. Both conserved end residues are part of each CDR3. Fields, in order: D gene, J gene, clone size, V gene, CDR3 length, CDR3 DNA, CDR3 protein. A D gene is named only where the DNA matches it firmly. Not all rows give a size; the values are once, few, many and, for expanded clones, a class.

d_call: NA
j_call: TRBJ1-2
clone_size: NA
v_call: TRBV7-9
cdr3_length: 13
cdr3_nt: TGTGCCAGCAGCTCGACGGAGGATTATGGCTACACCTTC
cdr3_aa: CASSSTEDYGYTF

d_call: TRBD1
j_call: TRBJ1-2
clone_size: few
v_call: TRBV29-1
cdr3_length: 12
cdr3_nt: TGCAGCGTGCGACAGGGGGCGAATGGCTACACCTTC
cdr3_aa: CSVRQGANGYTF

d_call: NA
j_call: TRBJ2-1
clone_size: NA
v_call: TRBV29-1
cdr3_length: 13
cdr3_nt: TGCAGCGTTAACCTCCGGAGGAACAATGAGCAGTTCTTC
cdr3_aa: CSVNLRRNNEQFF

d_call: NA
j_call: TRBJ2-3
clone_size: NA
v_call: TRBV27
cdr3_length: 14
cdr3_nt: TGTGCCAGCAGTTTATCGCGGCACCAAGATACGCAGTATTTT
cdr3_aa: CASSLSRHQDTQYF

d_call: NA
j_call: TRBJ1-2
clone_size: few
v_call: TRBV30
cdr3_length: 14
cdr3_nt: TGTGCCTGGAGCAACCCCTGGACAGTGGATGGCTACACCTTC
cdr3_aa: CAWSNPWTVDGYTF

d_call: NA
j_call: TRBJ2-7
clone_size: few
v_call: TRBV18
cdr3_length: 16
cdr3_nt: TGTGCCAGCTCACCAACGGGTTCGGCCCGATCCTACGAGCAGTACTTC
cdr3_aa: CASSPTGSARSYEQYF

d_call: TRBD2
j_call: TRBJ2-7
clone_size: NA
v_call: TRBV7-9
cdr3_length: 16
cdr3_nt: TGTGCCAGCAGCCTTAGCAGACTAGCGGAAACCTACGAGCAGTACTTC
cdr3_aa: CASSLSRLAETYEQYF

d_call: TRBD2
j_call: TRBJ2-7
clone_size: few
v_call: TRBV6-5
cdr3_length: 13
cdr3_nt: TGTGCCAGCAGAGGGAGGGGATTCCCCGAGCAGTACTTC
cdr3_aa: CASRGRGFPEQYF

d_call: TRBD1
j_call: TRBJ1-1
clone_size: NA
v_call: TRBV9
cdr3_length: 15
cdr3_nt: TGTGCCAGCAGCCCCTTGGACAGGGGGGTGACTGAAGCTTTCTTT
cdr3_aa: CASSPLDRGVTEAFF

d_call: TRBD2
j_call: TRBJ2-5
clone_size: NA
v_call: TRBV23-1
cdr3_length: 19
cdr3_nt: TGCGCCAGCAGTCAATCACCCCCGGCAGCGGGAGGCCGGAAAGAGACCCAGTACTTC
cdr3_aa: CASSQSPPAAGGRKETQYF

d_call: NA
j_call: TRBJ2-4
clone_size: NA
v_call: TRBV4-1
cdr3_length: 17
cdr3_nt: TGCGCCAGCAGCCAAGGGGTGATAGCAAGGGCCAAAAACATTCAGTACTTC
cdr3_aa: CASSQGVIARAKNIQYF

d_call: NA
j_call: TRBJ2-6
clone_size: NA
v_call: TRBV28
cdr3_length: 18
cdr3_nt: TGTGCCAGCAGTCAGCTTAGGGGGGGAAACTCTGGGGCCAACGTCCTGACTTTC
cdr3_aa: CASSQLRGGNSGANVLTF

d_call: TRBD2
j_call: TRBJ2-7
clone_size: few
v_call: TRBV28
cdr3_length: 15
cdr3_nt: TGTGCCAGCAGTCCCTCCTTAGCGGGAGCGGACGAGCAGTACTTC
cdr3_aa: CASSPSLAGADEQYF

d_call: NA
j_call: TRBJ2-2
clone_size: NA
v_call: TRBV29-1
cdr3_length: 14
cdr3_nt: TGCAGCGTTGTCCGCAGGGGAAGCACCGGGGAGCTGTTTTTT
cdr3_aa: CSVVRRGSTGELFF

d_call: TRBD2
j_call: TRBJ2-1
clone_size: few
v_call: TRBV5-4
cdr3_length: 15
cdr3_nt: TGTGCCAGCAGCTTGGTTGCGGGAGGGGACAATGAGCAGTTCTTC
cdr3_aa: CASSLVAGGDNEQFF

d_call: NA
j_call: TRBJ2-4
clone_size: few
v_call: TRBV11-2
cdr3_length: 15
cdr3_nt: TGTGCCAGCAGCTTAGGTGTAACGGTTAAAAACATTCAGTACTTC
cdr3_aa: CASSLGVTVKNIQYF

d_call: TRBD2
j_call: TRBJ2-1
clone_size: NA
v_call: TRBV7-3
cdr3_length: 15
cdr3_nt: TGTGCCAGCAGCTTAAGACTAGCGTCTAACAATGAGCAGTTCTTC
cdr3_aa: CASSLRLASNNEQFF

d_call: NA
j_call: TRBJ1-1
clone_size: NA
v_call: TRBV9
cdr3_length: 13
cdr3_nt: TGTGCCAGCAGCGTGAGTTGGAACACTGAAGCTTTCTTT
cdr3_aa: CASSVSWNTEAFF

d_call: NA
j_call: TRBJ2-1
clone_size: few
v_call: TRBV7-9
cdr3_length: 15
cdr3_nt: TGTGCCAGCAGCTTAGTGGGGAGCTCCTACAATGAGCAGTTCTTC
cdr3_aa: CASSLVGSSYNEQFF

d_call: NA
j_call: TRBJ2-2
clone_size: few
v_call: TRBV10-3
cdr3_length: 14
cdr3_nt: TGTGCCATCAAATCAATCGGTCTATCCGGGGAGCTGTTTTTT
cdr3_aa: CAIKSIGLSGELFF

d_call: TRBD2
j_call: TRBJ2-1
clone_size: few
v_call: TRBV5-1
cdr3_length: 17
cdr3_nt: TGCGCCAGCAGCAGGACTAGCGGGATTCCGCCAAACAATGAGCAGTTCTTC
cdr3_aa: CASSRTSGIPPNNEQFF

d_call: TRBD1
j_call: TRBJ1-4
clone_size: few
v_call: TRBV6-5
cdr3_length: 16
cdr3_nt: TGTGCCAGCAGTTACGGAACGGGGACAGGGGGCGAAAAACTGTTTTTT
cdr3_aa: CASSYGTGTGGEKLFF

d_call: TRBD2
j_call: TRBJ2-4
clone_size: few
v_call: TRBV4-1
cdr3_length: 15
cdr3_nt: TGCGCCAGCAGCCAAGAGGGAGCGGGAGGGAACATTCAGTACTTC
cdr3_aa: CASSQEGAGGNIQYF

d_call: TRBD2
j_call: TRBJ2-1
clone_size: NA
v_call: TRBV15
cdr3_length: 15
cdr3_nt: TGTGCCACCAGCAAGTTTAGCGGGGCCTACAATGAGCAGTTCTTC
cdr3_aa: CATSKFSGAYNEQFF

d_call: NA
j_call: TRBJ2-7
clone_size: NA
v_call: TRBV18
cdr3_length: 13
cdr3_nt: TGTGCCAGCTCCCCGGGGGTAGAAGACGAGCAGTACTTC
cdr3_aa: CASSPGVEDEQYF

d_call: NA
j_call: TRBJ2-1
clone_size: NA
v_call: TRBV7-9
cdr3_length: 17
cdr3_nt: TGTGCCAGCAGCTCGGTAGGAGGGGCACCCTCCTACAATGAGCAGTTCTTC
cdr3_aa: CASSSVGGAPSYNEQFF

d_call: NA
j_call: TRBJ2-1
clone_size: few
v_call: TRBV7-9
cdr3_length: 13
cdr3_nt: TGTGCCAGCAGCTTAGTAGGGGACAATGAGCAGTTCTTC
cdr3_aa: CASSLVGDNEQFF

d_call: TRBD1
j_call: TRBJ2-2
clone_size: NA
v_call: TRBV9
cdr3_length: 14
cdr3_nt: TGTGCCAGCAGAAACAGGGGAAACACCGGGGAGCTGTTTTTT
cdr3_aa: CASRNRGNTGELFF

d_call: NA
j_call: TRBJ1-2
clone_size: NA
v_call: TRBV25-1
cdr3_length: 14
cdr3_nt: TGTGCCAGCAGTGACATTAGGTCAGGGTATGGCTACACCTTC
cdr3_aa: CASSDIRSGYGYTF

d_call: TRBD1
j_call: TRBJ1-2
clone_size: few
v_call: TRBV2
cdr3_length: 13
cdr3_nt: TGTGCCAGCAGTGGACAGGGGAATTATGGCTACACCTTC
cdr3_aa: CASSGQGNYGYTF

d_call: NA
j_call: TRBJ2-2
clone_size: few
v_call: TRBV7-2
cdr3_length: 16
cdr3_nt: TGTGCCAGCAGCAGCGGGCAGGGTTTGGGGCACGGGGAGCTGTTTTTT
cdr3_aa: CASSSGQGLGHGELFF

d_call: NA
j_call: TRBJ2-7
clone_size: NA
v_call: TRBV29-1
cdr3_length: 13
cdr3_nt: TGCAGCGTGGGGGCCCGGAGCTCCTACGAGCAGTACTTC
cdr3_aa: CSVGARSSYEQYF

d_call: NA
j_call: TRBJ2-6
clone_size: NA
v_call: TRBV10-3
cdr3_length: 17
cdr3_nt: TGTGCCATCAGTGAGAGTTGGCCGAACCCCGGGGCCAACGTCCTGACTTTC
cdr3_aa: CAISESWPNPGANVLTF

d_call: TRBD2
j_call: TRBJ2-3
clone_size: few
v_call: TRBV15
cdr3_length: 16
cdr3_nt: TGTGCCACCAGCAGAGACAGCGGGAGTGGCACAGATACGCAGTATTTT
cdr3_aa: CATSRDSGSGTDTQYF

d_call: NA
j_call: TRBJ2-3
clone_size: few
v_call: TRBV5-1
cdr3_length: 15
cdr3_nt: TGCGCCAGCAGCTTACAGATCCCTAGCACAGATACGCAGTATTTT
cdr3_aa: CASSLQIPSTDTQYF

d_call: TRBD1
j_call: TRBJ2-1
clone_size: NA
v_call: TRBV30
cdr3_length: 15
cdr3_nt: TGTGCCTGGAGTTTTCTGCCGGGACAGCCAAATGAGCAGTTCTTC
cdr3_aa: CAWSFLPGQPNEQFF

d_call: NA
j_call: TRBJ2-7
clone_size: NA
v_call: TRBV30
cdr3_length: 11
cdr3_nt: TGTGCCTGGAGTACATCCTACGAGCAGTACTTC
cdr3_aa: CAWSTSYEQYF

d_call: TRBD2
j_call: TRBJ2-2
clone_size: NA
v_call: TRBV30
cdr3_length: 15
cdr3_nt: TGTGCCTGGAACGTAGCGGGAGCGAACACCGGGGAGCTGTTTTTT
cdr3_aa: CAWNVAGANTGELFF

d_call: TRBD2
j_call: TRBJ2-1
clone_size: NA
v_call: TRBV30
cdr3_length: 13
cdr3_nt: TGTGCCTGGAGCCCGACTAGCTTTATTGAGCAGTTCTTC
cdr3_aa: CAWSPTSFIEQFF

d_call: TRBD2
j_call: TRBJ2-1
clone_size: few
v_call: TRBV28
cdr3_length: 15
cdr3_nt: TGTGCCAGCCGCAGCCCGAGCGGGAGGGCGTTTGAGCAGTTCTTC
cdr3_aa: CASRSPSGRAFEQFF